This entry lists 22 T cell receptor beta chains sequenced from one sample in a study of T cell changes during pregnancy in multiple sclerosis. Profiling relied on immunoSEQ multiplex PCR, and the TCRdb table lists in-frame clones only, not all of them. The table has around 100,000 clones, about nine tenths seen once; the top ten hold over 2.5%. Sample: peripheral blood, taken in the second trimester of pregnancy. These receptors all stem from a female donor with multiple sclerosis, enrolled in a pregnancy study.

The chain uses TRBV11-2 and TRBJ2-3; unclear D gene. Per germline, CDR1 SGHAT and CDR2 FQNNGV. V shed 1 base and J shed 0 bases, with 5 bases lying between them. This CDR3 has 14 residues. Written as DNA, the CDR3 is TGTGCCAGCAGCTTAGGAGATAGCACAGATACGCAGTATTTT. Translation gives CASSLGDSTDTQYF. Based on the CDR3 plus reference TRBV11-2 and TRBJ2-3, the full variable domain is EAGVAQSPRYKIIEKRQSVAFWCNPISGHATLYWYQQILGQGPKLLIQFQNNGVVDDSQLPKDRFSAERLKGVDSTLKIQPAKLEDSAVYLCASSLGDSTDTQYFGPGTRLTVL.

This chain joins TRBV25-1 and TRBJ1-1, with 8 bases matching TRBD1. In germline, CDR1 is MGHDK, CDR2 SYGVNS. The CDR3 is made up of 15 amino acids. The J segment lost 5 bases and the V segment lost 2 bases, leaving 7 bases of the junction unmatched. The chain's CDR3 is CASSEGWNRGTEAFF. CDR3 nucleotide sequence: TGTGCCAGCAGTGAAGGGTGGAACAGGGGGACTGAAGCTTTCTTT. The full variable domain, completed using reference TRBV25-1 and TRBJ1-1, is EADIYQTPRYLVIGTGKKITLECSQTMGHDKMYWYQQDPGMELHLIHYSYGVNSTEKGDLSSESTVSRIRTEHFPLTLESARPSHTSQYLCASSEGWNRGTEAFFGQGTRLTVV.

In nucleotides, the CDR3 is TGTGCCAGCAGCGTAGGGGGGGGAAACACCGGGGAGCTGTTTTTT. Its translation is CASSVGGGNTGELFF. The rearrangement links TRBV9 to TRBJ2-2; 7 bases fit TRBD2. This CDR3 comprises 15 residues. Germline CDR1 SGDLS, CDR2 YYNGEE. V shed 0 bases, J shed 2 bases, and the junction held 1 base outside the gene matches.

The V call is TRBV9, the J call TRBJ2-3; 7 nucleotides match TRBD1. Germline CDR1 SGDLS, CDR2 YYNGEE. The CDR3 is made up of 17 amino acids. V trimming: 4 bases; J trimming: 4 bases; junction bases outside the gene matches: 15. The CDR3 DNA follows: TGTGCCAGCAGCCCCCGGAGCATTCGACAGGGACCAGATACGCAGTATTTT. It specifies CASSPRSIRQGPDTQYF.

The chain is built from TRBV6-5 and TRBJ2-3; TRBD2 might be the D (5 bases). CDR1 is MNHEY and CDR2 is SVGAGI in the germline V gene. The CDR3 spans 15 residues. Trimming removed 10 bases at V and 2 bases at J, with 19 bases between. The CDR3 region is CATKRVLAPTDTQYF. CDR3 in DNA: TGTGCCACCAAACGGGTCCTAGCACCCACAGATACGCAGTATTTT.

J is TRBJ2-1 and V is TRBV11-3, with TRBD2 matching 7 bases. There are 15 residues in the CDR3. Per germline, CDR1 SGHNT and CDR2 YENEEA. Germline trimming cut 1 base from V and 2 bases from J; bases unmatched to any gene: 2. The DNA for the CDR3 is TGTGCCAGCAGCTTAGGGGGAGGGCCCTACAATGAGCAGTTCTTC. This encodes CASSLGGGPYNEQFF.

The V gene is TRBV4-3, the J gene TRBJ2-3, with D possibly matching TRBD2 (6 bases). The CDR3 runs 16 residues. The V gene's germline CDR1 is LGHNA and CDR2 YSLEER. Trimming removed 0 bases at V and 2 bases at J, with 12 bases between. DNA of the CDR3: TGCGCCAGCAGCCAAGAGTTTGCGGGATTCACAGATACGCAGTATTTT. Its protein is CASSQEFAGFTDTQYF.

V gene TRBV10-3 combines with J gene TRBJ2-1; D is perhaps TRBD2 (5 bases). The V end lost 6 bases, the J end lost 12 bases, and 21 bases lay between the germline ends. CDR3 size: 14 residues. Germline CDR1 is ENHRY and CDR2 is SYGVKD. CDR3 nucleotides: TGTGCCATCAGCATCCAAGCGGAAGCAGATCGGCAGTTCTTC. This sequence encodes CAISIQAEADRQFF.

The chain links TRBV15 to TRBJ2-1, with 7 bases identical to TRBD2. This CDR3 has 15 amino acids. V dropped 3 bases and J dropped 8; count of bases not matched to a gene: 10. Germline V gene data show CDR1 as LNHNV and CDR2 as YYDKDF (reference sequence). The CDR3 is CATSSAGAAIDEQFF. In nucleotides, the CDR3 is TGTGCCACCAGCAGTGCGGGAGCCGCAATCGATGAGCAGTTCTTC.

The chain has TRBV6-5 and TRBJ2-7, with TRBD2 matching 15 bases. J was trimmed by 3 bases and V by 6 bases; bases with no gene match: 3. The CDR3 contains 15 residues. Germline loops: CDR1 MNHEY, CDR2 SVGAGI. The CDR3 protein is CASRPGLAGGYEQYF. The DNA of the CDR3 is TGTGCCAGCAGACCGGGACTAGCGGGAGGCTACGAGCAGTACTTC.

This chain uses TRBV28 with TRBJ2-7; tentative D call: TRBD2 (6 bases). The CDR3 length is 16 residues. V dropped 8 bases and J dropped 3 bases, with 23 bases sitting between them. Germline CDR1 reads MDHEN; CDR2 reads SYDVKM. The chain's CDR3 is CASSSQGGGPVYEQYF. In DNA, the CDR3 is TGTGCCAGCTCCTCCCAGGGAGGAGGGCCAGTCTACGAGCAGTACTTC.

The chain uses TRBV6-4 and TRBJ1-1, with a tentative D call TRBD1 (6 bases). The V gene lost 6 bases and the J gene lost 7 bases, with 12 bases spanning the gap. CDR3 length equals 12 residues. Germline CDR1 and CDR2: MRHNA and SNTAGT. The CDR3 region is CASRGGRGEAFF. For the CDR3, the DNA is TGTGCCAGCAGGGGGGGGCGCGGTGAAGCTTTCTTT.

V is TRBV2 and J is TRBJ1-1; perhaps TRBD1 as D (6 bases). The CDR3 runs to 10 residues. Germline-derived CDR1 and CDR2 are SNHLY and FYNNEI. The CDR3 here is CGVRGTEAFF. The CDR3 DNA sequence: TGTGGAGTGAGGGGGACTGAAGCTTTCTTT. Based on the CDR3 plus reference TRBV2 and TRBJ1-1, the full variable domain is EPEVTQTPSHQVTQMGQEVILRCVPISNHLYFYWYRQILGQKVEFLVSFYNNEISEKSEIFDDQFSVERPDGSNFTLKIRSTKLEDSAMYFCGVRGTEAFFGQGTRLTVV.

This clone was observed a single time. The chain combines TRBV5-1 with TRBJ1-5; 8 bases are shared with TRBD1. The CDR3 runs 16 residues. V shed 2 bases and J 5 bases; nucleotides not matched to a gene: 9. Looked up from germline, CDR1 is SGHRS and CDR2 is YFSETQ. The CDR3 nucleotides are TGCGCCAGCAGCTTAGAACCGGGACAGGTGTATCAGCCCCAGCATTTT. Residues: CASSLEPGQVYQPQHF.

The chain combines TRBV5-1 with TRBJ1-4, with no clear D. Germline CDR1 is SGHRS and CDR2 is YFSETQ. The ends were cut back, 5 bases at V and 6 bases at J, with 14 bases in the middle. This CDR3 region has 14 residues. CDR3 sequence reads: CASRIRTWDEKLFF. The CDR3 DNA sequence: TGCGCCAGCAGGATCCGGACTTGGGATGAAAAACTGTTTTTT.

The chain recombines TRBV5-4 with TRBJ1-4, with a weak D call TRBD1 (5 bases). Per the germline V gene, CDR1 is SGHNT and CDR2 is YYREEE (reference sequence). The V and J ends lost 3 bases and 3 bases respectively, with 9 bases between them. The CDR3 is 14 residues long. The CDR3 bases are TGTGCCAGCAGCTCCGGGGGGGCTAATGAAAAACTGTTTTTT. It codes for CASSSGGANEKLFF.

The chain is built from TRBV4-3 and TRBJ2-2, with TRBD1 matching 10 bases. Germline assignment: CDR1 LGHNA and CDR2 YSLEER. V lost 0 bases to trimming and J lost 4 bases; unmatched junction nucleotides: 2. This CDR3 spans 16 amino acids. CDR3 sequence reads: CASSQDWTGGTGELFF. Here the CDR3 DNA reads TGCGCCAGCAGCCAAGATTGGACAGGGGGCACCGGGGAGCTGTTTTTT.

J is TRBJ2-7 and V is TRBV16; D gene unclear. The CDR3 is 14 residues long. From germline, CDR1 is KGHSY and CDR2 FQNENV. V gave up 4 bases and J gave up 2 bases, with 12 bases separating them. CDR3: CASSPRQATYEQYF. The DNA of the CDR3 is TGTGCCAGCAGCCCCCGGCAGGCGACCTACGAGCAGTACTTC. Full variable domain (rest looked up from reference TRBV16 and TRBJ2-7): GEEVAQTPKHLVRGEGQKAKLYCAPIKGHSYVFWYQQVLKNEFKFLISFQNENVFDETGMPKERFSAKCLPNSPCSLEIQATKLEDSAVYFCASSPRQATYEQYFGPGTRLTVT.

The chain couples TRBV9 to TRBJ2-2; TRBD2 aligns across 15 bases. The V segment lost 4 bases and the J segment 7 bases; nucleotides outside the gene matches: 5. This CDR3 has 16 residues. Germline CDR1 SGDLS, CDR2 YYNGEE. Written as DNA, the CDR3 is TGTGCCAGCAGCCTCGGGACTAGCGGGAGGAACGGGGAGCTGTTTTTT. Translation gives CASSLGTSGRNGELFF.

V and J are TRBV29-1 and TRBJ1-5, with 9 nucleotides matching TRBD1. V lost 4 bases to trimming and J lost 3 bases; unmatched junction nucleotides: 7. Germline V lookup: CDR1 SQVTM, CDR2 ANQGSEA. The CDR3 covers 15 residues. In nucleotides, the CDR3 is TGCAGCGTTGTATTCGGACAGGGGTACAATCAGCCCCAGCATTTT. It translates to CSVVFGQGYNQPQHF.

The chain has TRBV5-8 and TRBJ2-1; TRBD2 aligns across 12 bases. J was trimmed by 14 bases and V by 2 bases; bases with no gene match: 8. This CDR3 region has 14 residues. In germline, CDR1 is SGHTS, CDR2 YDEGEE. The CDR3 coding sequence is TGTGCCAGCAGCTTCCTAGCGGGAGGGGAACGAGAGTTCTTC. This translates into CASSFLAGGEREFF.

V usage is TRBV4-1 and J usage is TRBJ2-1; TRBD2 agrees at 10 bases. The CDR3 extends over 15 amino acids. Germline V lookup: CDR1 MGHRA, CDR2 YSYEKL. V shed 1 base, J shed 9 bases, and the junction held 6 bases outside the gene matches. The CDR3 DNA sequence: TGCGCCAGCAGCCAAGTTGTACTAGCGGGATTTGAGCAGTTCTTC. This gives the protein CASSQVVLAGFEQFF.